The source of this T cell receptor (beta chain) is a study of blood T cell repertoires in COVID-19. Study-level information: The samples span acute and convalescent COVID-19 from the United States, Italy and Spain. Sources were T cells, B-cell-depleted T cells, or PBMCs; the material itself was cDNA or gDNA.

The authors' processing: Quantification of nucleated cells was approximated via reference gene primer amplification. Using immunoSEQ multiplex PCR, the repertoire was profiled, and TCRdb retains in-frame clones only, with some absent. V and J calls and clone size come straight from that table; D and trimming were deduced from the DNA. Of fewer than 450,000 clones listed, about 90% are singletons. CDR1 SEHNR and CDR2 FQNEAQ come from the germline V gene (reference sequence). V lost 4 bases to trimming and J lost 0 bases, with 9 bases between them. The CDR3 runs to 14 residues. Sequenced material: PBMCs or T cells enriched from blood (not recorded which). The receptor was isolated from a man in his late teens or twenties who had recovered from COVID-19. The rearrangement uses TRBV7-9 and TRBJ1-1; tentatively, D is TRBD1 (6 bases). CDR3 sequence reads: CASSSWTVNTEAFF. CDR3 coding DNA: TGTGCCAGCAGCTCTTGGACAGTGAACACTGAAGCTTTCTTT.